This T cell receptor (beta chain) was observed in a study of CD8 T cells in ankylosing spondylitis. Study-wide results and caveats: For ankylosing spondylitis blood, a TCR beta motif of seven to nine highly homologous variants appeared characteristic.

This clonotype was detected many times. No antigen is known for it. TCRdb used MiXCR to reprocess the 5' RACE reads, holding one entry per CDR3 protein. The sample lists some 240,000 distinct CDR3 sequences; more than 5.5% were seen once. The origin of this receptor is a male donor with ankylosing spondylitis. The sequenced material came from blood, either unsorted or a sorted T cell fraction (not recorded which).

In DNA, the CDR3 is TGTGCCAGCAGTACTTATATAGGGACAGGGGACCCAGATACGCAGTATTTT. This sequence encodes CASSTYIGTGDPDTQYF. V usage is TRBV27 and J usage is TRBJ2-3; 10 nucleotides line up with TRBD1. J gave up 4 bases and V 5 bases, and 12 bases lay outside the gene matches. The V gene's germline CDR1 is MNHEY and CDR2 SMNVEV (reference sequence). The CDR3 runs to 17 residues.